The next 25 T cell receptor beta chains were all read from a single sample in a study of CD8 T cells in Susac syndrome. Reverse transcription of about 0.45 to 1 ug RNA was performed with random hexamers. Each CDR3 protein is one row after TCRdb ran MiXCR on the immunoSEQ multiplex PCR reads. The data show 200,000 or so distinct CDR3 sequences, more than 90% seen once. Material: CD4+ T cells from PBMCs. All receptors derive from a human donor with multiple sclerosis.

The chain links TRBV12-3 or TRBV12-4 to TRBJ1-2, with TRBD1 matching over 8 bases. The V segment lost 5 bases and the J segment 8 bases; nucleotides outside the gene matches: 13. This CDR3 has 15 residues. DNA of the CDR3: TGTGCCAGCAGTATCCAAGGACAGGGTACGGGCGGCTACACCTTC. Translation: CASSIQGQGTGGYTF.

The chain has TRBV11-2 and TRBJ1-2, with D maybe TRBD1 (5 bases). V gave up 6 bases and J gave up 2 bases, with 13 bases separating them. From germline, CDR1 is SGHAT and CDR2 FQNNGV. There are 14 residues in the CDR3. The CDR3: CASSRRQINYGYTF. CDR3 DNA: TGTGCCAGCAGTCGTCGACAGATCAACTATGGCTACACCTTC.

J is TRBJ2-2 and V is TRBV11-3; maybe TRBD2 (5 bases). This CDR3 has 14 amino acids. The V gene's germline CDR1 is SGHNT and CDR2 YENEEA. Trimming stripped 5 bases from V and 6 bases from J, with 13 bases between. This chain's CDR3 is CASSPGGLAGELFF. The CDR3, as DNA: TGTGCCAGCAGCCCCGGCGGGTTGGCCGGGGAGCTGTTTTTT.

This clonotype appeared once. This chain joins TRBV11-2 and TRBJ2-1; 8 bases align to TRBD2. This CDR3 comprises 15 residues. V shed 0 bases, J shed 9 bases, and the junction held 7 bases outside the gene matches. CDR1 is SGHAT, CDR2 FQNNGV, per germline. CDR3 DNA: TGTGCCAGCAGCTTAGAGCGAGCGGGGGCCGGTGAGCAGTTCTTC. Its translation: CASSLERAGAGEQFF.

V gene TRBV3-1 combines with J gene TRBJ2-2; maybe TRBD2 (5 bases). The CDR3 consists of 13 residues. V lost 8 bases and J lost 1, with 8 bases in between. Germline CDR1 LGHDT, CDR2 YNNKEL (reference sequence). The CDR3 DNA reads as TGTGCCAGCTGTACTAGGAACACCGGGGAGCTGTTTTTT. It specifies CASCTRNTGELFF.

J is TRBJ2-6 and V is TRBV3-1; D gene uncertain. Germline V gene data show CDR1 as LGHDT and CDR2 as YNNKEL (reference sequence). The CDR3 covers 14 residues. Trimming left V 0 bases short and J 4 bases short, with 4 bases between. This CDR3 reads CASSQDGGANVLTF. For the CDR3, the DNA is TGTGCCAGCAGCCAAGATGGAGGGGCCAACGTCCTGACTTTC.

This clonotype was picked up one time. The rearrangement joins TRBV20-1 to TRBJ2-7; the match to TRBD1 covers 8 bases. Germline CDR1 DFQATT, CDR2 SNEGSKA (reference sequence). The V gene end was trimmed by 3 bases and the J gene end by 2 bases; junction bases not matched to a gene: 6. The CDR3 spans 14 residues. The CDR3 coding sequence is TGCAGTGCTAGCCTCCAGGACAGGGCCTACGAGCAGTACTTC. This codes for CSASLQDRAYEQYF.

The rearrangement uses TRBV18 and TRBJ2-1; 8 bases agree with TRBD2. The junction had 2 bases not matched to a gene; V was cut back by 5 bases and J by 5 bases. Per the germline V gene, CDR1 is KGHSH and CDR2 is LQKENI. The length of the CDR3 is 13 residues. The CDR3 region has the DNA TGTGCCAGCTCAGGAGCGGGGGACAATGAGCAGTTCTTC. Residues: CASSGAGDNEQFF.

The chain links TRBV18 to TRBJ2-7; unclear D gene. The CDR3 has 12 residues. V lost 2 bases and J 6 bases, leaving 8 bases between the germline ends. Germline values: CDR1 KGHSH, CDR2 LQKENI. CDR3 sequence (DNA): TGTGCCAGCTCACCAGGAGAACTCGAGCAGTACTTC. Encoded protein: CASSPGELEQYF.

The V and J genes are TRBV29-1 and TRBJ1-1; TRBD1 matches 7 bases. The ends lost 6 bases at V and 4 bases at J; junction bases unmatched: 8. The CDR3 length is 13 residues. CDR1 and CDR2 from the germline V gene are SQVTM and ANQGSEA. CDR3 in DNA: TGCAGCGTCCTCGACAGGGTGGCCACTGAAGCTTTCTTT. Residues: CSVLDRVATEAFF.

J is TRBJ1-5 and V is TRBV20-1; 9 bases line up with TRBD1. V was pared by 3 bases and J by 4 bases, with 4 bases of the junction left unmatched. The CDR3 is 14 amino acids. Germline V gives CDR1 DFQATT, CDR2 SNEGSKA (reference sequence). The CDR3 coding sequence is TGCAGTGCTAGGACAGGGGGTATTAATCAGCCCCAGCATTTT. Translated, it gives CSARTGGINQPQHF.

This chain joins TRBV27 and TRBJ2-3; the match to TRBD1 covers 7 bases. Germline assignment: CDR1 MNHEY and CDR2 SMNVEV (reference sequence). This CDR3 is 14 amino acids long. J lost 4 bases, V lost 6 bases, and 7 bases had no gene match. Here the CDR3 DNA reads TGTGCCAGCAGGACAAAGACAGGGCCAGATACGCAGTATTTT. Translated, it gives CASRTKTGPDTQYF.

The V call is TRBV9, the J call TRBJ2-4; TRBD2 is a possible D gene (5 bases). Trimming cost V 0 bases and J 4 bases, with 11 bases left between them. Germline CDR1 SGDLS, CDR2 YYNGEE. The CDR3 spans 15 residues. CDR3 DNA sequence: TGTGCCAGCAGCGTAGTAGGGTGCGGGAAAAACATTCAGTACTTC. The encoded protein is CASSVVGCGKNIQYF.

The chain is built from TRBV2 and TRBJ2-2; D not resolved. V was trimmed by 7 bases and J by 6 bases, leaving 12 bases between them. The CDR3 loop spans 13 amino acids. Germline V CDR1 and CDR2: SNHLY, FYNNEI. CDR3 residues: CASILRRSGELFF. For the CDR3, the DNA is TGTGCCAGCATCCTCCGCCGATCCGGGGAGCTGTTTTTT.

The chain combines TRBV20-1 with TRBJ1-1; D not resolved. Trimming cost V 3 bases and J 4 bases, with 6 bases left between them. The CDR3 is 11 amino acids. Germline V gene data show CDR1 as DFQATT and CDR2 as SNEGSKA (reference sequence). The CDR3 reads CSARRSTEAFF. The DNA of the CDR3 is TGCAGTGCTAGGAGGTCCACTGAAGCTTTCTTT.

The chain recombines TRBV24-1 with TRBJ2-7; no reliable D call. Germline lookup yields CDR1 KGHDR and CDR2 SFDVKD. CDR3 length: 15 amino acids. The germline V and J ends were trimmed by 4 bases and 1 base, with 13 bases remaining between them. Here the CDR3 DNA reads TGTGCCACCAGTGACCCTTCGAAGGGATCCTACGAGCAGTACTTC. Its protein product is CATSDPSKGSYEQYF.

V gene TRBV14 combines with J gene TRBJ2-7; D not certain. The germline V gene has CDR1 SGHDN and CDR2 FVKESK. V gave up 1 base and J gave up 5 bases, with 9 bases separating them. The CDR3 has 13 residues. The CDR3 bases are TGTGCCAGCAGCCAAGGCCAAGGCGACGAGCAGTACTTC. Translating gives CASSQGQGDEQYF.

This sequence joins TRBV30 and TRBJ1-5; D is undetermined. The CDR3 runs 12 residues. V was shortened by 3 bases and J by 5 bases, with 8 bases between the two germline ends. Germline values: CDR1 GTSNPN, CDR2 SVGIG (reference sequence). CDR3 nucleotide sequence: TGTGCCTGGAGCGATGCCTATCAGCCCCAGCATTTT. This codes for CAWSDAYQPQHF.

CDR3 DNA sequence: TGCAGTGCTCGGCTGGGCAGGTTCCACGAGCAGTACTTC. This sequence encodes CSARLGRFHEQYF. The chain joins TRBV20-1 to TRBJ2-7; D uncertain. CDR3 length: 13 residues. V was pared by 5 bases and J by 5 bases, with 16 bases between. Germline V gene lookup returns CDR1 DFQATT and CDR2 SNEGSKA (reference sequence).

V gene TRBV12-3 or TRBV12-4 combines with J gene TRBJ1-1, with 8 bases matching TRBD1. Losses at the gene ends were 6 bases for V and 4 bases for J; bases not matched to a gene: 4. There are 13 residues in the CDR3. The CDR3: CASRTTGGTEAFF. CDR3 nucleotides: TGTGCCAGCAGGACCACAGGGGGCACTGAAGCTTTCTTT.

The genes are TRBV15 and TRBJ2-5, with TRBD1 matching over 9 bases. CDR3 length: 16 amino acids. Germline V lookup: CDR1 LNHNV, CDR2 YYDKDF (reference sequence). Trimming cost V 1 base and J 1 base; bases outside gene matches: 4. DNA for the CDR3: TGTGCCACCAGCAGAGTAGGGACAGGGTTCCAAGAGACCCAGTACTTC. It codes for CATSRVGTGFQETQYF.

The CDR3 region has the DNA TGCAGCGTTTCGGGACTAGCGGGATCCAATGAGCAGTTCTTC. Its translation is CSVSGLAGSNEQFF. The chain uses TRBV29-1 and TRBJ2-1, with TRBD2 matching 13 bases. The V gene's germline CDR1 is SQVTM and CDR2 ANQGSEA. The CDR3 extends over 14 amino acids. The trim removed 5 bases at V and 6 bases at J, leaving 4 bases unmatched.

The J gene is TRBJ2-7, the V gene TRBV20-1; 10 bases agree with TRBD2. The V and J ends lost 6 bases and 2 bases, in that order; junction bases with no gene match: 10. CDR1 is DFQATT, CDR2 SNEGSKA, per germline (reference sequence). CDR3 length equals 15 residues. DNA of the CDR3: TGCAGTGCCCGGGCTAGCGGGAGAGATCCCTACGAGCAGTACTTC. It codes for CSARASGRDPYEQYF.

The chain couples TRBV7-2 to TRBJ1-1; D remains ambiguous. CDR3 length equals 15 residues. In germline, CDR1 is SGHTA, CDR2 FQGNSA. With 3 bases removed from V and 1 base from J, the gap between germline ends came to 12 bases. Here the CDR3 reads CASSLMRRQNTEAFF. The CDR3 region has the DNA TGTGCCAGCAGCTTGATGAGGCGGCAGAACACTGAAGCTTTCTTT. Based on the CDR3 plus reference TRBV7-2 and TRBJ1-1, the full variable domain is GAGVSQSPSNKVTEKGKDVELRCDPISGHTALYWYRQSLGQGLEFLIYFQGNSAPDKSGLPSDRFSAERTGGSVSTLTIQRTQQEDSAVYLCASSLMRRQNTEAFFGQGTRLTVV.

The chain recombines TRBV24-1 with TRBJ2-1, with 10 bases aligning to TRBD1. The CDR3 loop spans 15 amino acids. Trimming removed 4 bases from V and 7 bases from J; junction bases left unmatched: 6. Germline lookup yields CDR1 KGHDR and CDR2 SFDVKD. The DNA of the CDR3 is TGTGCCACCAGTGACTCTCGGACAGGGGGTAATGAGCAGTTCTTC. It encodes CATSDSRTGGNEQFF.